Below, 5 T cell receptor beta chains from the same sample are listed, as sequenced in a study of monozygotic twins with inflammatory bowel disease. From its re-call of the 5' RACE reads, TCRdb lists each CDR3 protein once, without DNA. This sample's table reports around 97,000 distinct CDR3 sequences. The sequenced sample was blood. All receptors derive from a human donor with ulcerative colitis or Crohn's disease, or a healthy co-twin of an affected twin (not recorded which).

The CDR3: CASSSDSGGTLQETQYF. This chain uses TRBV7-7 with TRBJ2-5; TCRdb gives TRBD2 as the D gene, but with no DNA this cannot be confirmed. The CDR3 length is 17 residues. Per the germline V gene, CDR1 is SSHAT and CDR2 is FNYEAQ (reference sequence).

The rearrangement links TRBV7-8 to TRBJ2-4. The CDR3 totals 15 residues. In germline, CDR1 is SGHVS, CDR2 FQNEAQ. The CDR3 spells CASSLARVAKNIQYF.

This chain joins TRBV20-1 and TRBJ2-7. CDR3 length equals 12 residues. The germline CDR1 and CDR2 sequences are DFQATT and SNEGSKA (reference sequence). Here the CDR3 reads CSARGMGNEQYF.

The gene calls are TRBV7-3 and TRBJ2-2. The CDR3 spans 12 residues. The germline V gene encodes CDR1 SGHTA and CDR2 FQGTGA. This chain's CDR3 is CASSRITGELFF.

The CDR3 region is CASSEDERLGGEQYF. The gene calls are TRBV25-1 and TRBJ2-7; the TRBD1 assignment by TCRdb is unverifiable without DNA. CDR3 length equals 15 residues. Germline-derived CDR1 and CDR2 are MGHDK and SYGVNS.